This entry lists 21 T cell receptor beta chains sequenced from one sample in a study of spatial heterogeneity in lung cancer. TCRdb reprocessed the 5' RACE reads via MiXCR and lists one record per CDR3 protein. The sample contains some 16,000 distinct CDR3 sequences, just over 3.5% of which appear only once. The sample's time point: sample taken at primary tumor resection. This sample comprised normal lung tissue next to the tumor, obtained at surgery. The receptors derive from a male donor with early-stage non-small cell lung cancer.

The sample holds many counts of this clonotype. This beta chain is a stray sequence in a library constructed for alpha chains; its clone size is not meaningful. The chain couples TRBV29-1 to TRBJ2-2; 8 positions agree with TRBD2. CDR3 length: 12 residues. V lost 6 bases to trimming and J lost 3 bases; unmatched junction nucleotides: 0. Looked up from germline, CDR1 is SQVTM and CDR2 is ANQGSEA. In nucleotides, the CDR3 is TGCAGCGTCGGGAGGGACACCGGGGAGCTGTTTTTT. Protein: CSVGRDTGELFF.

There are many counts of this clonotype. This beta chain is off target for a library built for alpha chains, so its abundance means little. The chain joins TRBV12-3 or TRBV12-4 to TRBJ2-7; 11 nucleotides line up with TRBD2. The V and J ends lost 6 bases and 5 bases, in that order; junction bases with no gene match: 12. The CDR3 extends over 16 amino acids. The CDR3 nucleotides are TGTGCCAGCAGCCCCTTTAGCGGGGGGGGCAGCGACGAGCAGTACTTC. Translating gives CASSPFSGGGSDEQYF.

At least ten counts were recorded for this clonotype. In a library made to pick up alpha chains, this beta chain is a stray read with a size that means little. The chain uses TRBV3-1 and TRBJ2-7, with 14 nucleotides matching TRBD2. Germline lookup yields CDR1 LGHDT and CDR2 YNNKEL (reference sequence). Trimming cost V 1 base and J 4 bases; bases outside gene matches: 3. This CDR3 spans 16 amino acids. CDR3 DNA: TGTGCCAGCAGCCAAGCGGGACTAGCGGGAGTATACGAGCAGTACTTC. It yields the protein CASSQAGLAGVYEQYF.

A note on this clonotype: This beta chain slipped into a library made for alpha chains as a stray read, so its size is not meaningful. The J gene is TRBJ1-1, the V gene TRBV4-1; maybe TRBD1 (6 bases). Germline V gives CDR1 MGHRA, CDR2 YSYEKL. The CDR3 runs 15 residues. The germline V and J ends were trimmed by 0 bases and 2 bases, with 10 bases remaining between them. CDR3 coding DNA: TGCGCCAGCAGCCAAGATCAGGGGACTAACACTGAAGCTTTCTTT. It yields the protein CASSQDQGTNTEAFF.

This clonotype was seen many times. A library made for alpha chains picked up this beta chain off target, so its size means little. The rearrangement links TRBV7-2 to TRBJ1-5, with 7 bases fitting TRBD1. The trim removed 5 bases at V and 6 bases at J, leaving 10 bases unmatched. The CDR3 consists of 15 residues. CDR1 SGHTA and CDR2 FQGNSA come from the germline V gene. CDR3 nucleotide sequence: TGTGCCAGCAGCCCAAGACAGGGTCGGAGTCAGCCCCAGCATTTT. This sequence encodes CASSPRQGRSQPQHF. The complete variable domain, with remaining parts taken from reference TRBV7-2 and TRBJ1-5, reads GAGVSQSPSNKVTEKGKDVELRCDPISGHTALYWYRQSLGQGLEFLIYFQGNSAPDKSGLPSDRFSAERTGGSVSTLTIQRTQQEDSAVYLCASSPRQGRSQPQHFGDGTRLSIL.

This clonotype was seen ten or more times. This beta chain lies outside the target of a library built for alpha chains; its clone size means little. The V gene is TRBV30, the J gene TRBJ2-5, with D unresolved. In germline, CDR1 is GTSNPN, CDR2 SVGIG (reference sequence). V dropped 0 bases and J dropped 5 bases, with 10 bases sitting between them. The CDR3 contains 13 residues. In DNA, the CDR3 is TGTGCCTGGAGTGTAGGTGATAGGGAGACCCAGTACTTC. Translated, it gives CAWSVGDRETQYF.

This clonotype is labeled as medium-sized. The library was designed around alpha chains, so this beta chain is a stray read whose abundance carries little weight. The V call is TRBV2, the J call TRBJ2-7, with D maybe TRBD1 (6 bases). The V end was cut by 6 bases, the J end by 2 bases, with 11 bases between. Germline V gene lookup returns CDR1 SNHLY and CDR2 FYNNEI. There are 13 residues in the CDR3. CDR3 protein: CASRRQVAYEQYF. The CDR3 DNA is TGTGCCAGCAGAAGACAGGTAGCCTACGAGCAGTACTTC.

Judged by abundance, this clonotype is large. This beta chain is an off-target read within a library intended for alpha chains, so its frequency means little. The V call is TRBV7-2, the J call TRBJ1-1; tentative D call: TRBD1 (5 bases). Germline CDR1 is SGHTA and CDR2 is FQGNSA. The CDR3 extends over 13 amino acids. V was clipped by 4 bases and J by 3 bases, with 9 bases between them. The chain's CDR3 is CASSSQGYTEAFF. CDR3 bases: TGTGCCAGCAGCTCCCAGGGTTACACTGAAGCTTTCTTT.

This clonotype was counted ten times or more. This beta chain lies outside the target of a library built for alpha chains; its clone size means little. The chain joins TRBV29-1 to TRBJ2-7; D is undetermined. The CDR3 is 14 residues long. Trimming removed 4 bases from V and 0 bases from J, with 13 bases in between. Germline-derived CDR1 and CDR2 are SQVTM and ANQGSEA. CDR3 bases: TGCAGCGTTGGGGGTACGGTAAGCTCCTACGAGCAGTACTTC. It specifies CSVGGTVSSYEQYF.

This clonotype was seen repeatedly, ten times or more. As an off-target read in a library built for alpha chains, this beta chain has a frequency of little significance. The CDR3 DNA reads TGCAGTGCTAGCAGGGACGCAAAGACCCAGTACTTC. Translating gives CSASRDAKTQYF. The V gene is TRBV20-1, the J gene TRBJ2-5; D is perhaps TRBD1 or TRBD2 (5 bases each). The CDR3 sequence is 12 residues long. CDR1 DFQATT and CDR2 SNEGSKA come from the germline V gene (reference sequence). Trimming pared 3 bases from V and 6 bases from J, leaving 11 bases between.

This clonotype was counted at least ten times. This beta chain turned up in a library designed for alpha chains; as an off-target read, its abundance says little. The J gene is TRBJ1-2, the V gene TRBV7-2; TRBD1 matches 7 bases. V trimming: 5 bases; J trimming: 1 base; junction bases outside the gene matches: 7. The CDR3 is 15 residues long. Germline values: CDR1 SGHTA, CDR2 FQGNSA. The CDR3 bases are TGTGCCAGCAGCCCTAGGACAGGCGGTAACTATGGCTACACCTTC. Translating it yields CASSPRTGGNYGYTF.

This clonotype was recorded at least ten times. This beta chain lies outside the target of a library built for alpha chains; its clone size means little. The chain uses TRBV6-2 or TRBV6-3 and TRBJ1-5; no firm D call. The CDR3 runs 15 residues. Germline CDR1 MNHEY, CDR2 SVGEGT. Trimming left V 0 bases short and J 5 bases short, with 11 bases between. The CDR3 DNA reads TGTGCCAGCAGTTACTCCGCGGGAGAAGATCAGCCCCAGCATTTT. It yields the protein CASSYSAGEDQPQHF.

This clonotype appeared many times. Since the library was made to target alpha chains, this beta chain is a stray read and its abundance is not meaningful. The chain carries TRBV12-3 or TRBV12-4 and TRBJ2-1; TRBD2 matches at 13 bases. V shed 5 bases and J 7 bases; nucleotides not matched to a gene: 17. This CDR3 comprises 19 residues. The CDR3 coding sequence is TGTGCCAGCAGTCCCCTTGGGCCACTACTAGCGGGAGGGGTAAATGAGCAGTTCTTC. As protein: CASSPLGPLLAGGVNEQFF.

This clonotype was seen ten or more times. A library made for alpha chains picked up this beta chain off target, so its size means little. The chain has TRBV10-3 and TRBJ2-5, with unresolved D. CDR3 size: 13 residues. Trimming removed 3 bases at V and 0 bases at J, with 5 bases between. Germline CDR1 and CDR2: ENHRY and SYGVKD. CDR3 coding DNA: TGTGCCATCAGTGACGGCAACCAAGAGACCCAGTACTTC. Its protein is CAISDGNQETQYF.

The table lists this clonotype with many counts. For a library built for alpha chains, this beta chain is a stray read; little rests on its size. This chain connects TRBV20-1 to TRBJ1-4; no definite D call. V dropped 2 bases and J dropped 9 bases, with 7 bases sitting between them. CDR3 length equals 11 residues. CDR1 DFQATT and CDR2 SNEGSKA come from the germline V gene (reference sequence). CDR3 in DNA: TGCAGTGCTAGATGGGATAAAAAACTGTTTTTT. As protein: CSARWDKKLFF.

This clonotype was recorded at least ten times. The size of this beta chain means little, since it is a stray read in a library made for alpha chains. The chain links TRBV7-9 to TRBJ2-5, with D possibly being TRBD1 or TRBD2 (5 bases each). Germline lookup yields CDR1 SEHNR and CDR2 FQNEAQ (reference sequence). Deletions cut 7 bases from V and 3 bases from J, with 15 bases between. The CDR3 is 14 residues long. The CDR3 DNA follows: TGTGCCAGCACTGGTTGGGGACGGGAAGAGACCCAGTACTTC. Encoded protein: CASTGWGREETQYF.

This clonotype came up many times. As an off-target read in a library built for alpha chains, this beta chain has a frequency of little significance. The CDR3 here is CASSLVQGATEAFF. CDR3 sequence (DNA): TGTGCCAGCAGCTTAGTACAGGGGGCCACTGAAGCTTTCTTT. The chain has TRBV7-6 and TRBJ1-1; 9 bases map to TRBD1. V was clipped by 1 base and J by 4 bases; unmatched bases: 1. The CDR3 sequence is 14 residues long. Germline CDR1 and CDR2: SGHVS and FNYEAQ.

This clonotype was seen ten or more times. Since the library was made to target alpha chains, this beta chain is a stray read and its abundance is not meaningful. The chain has TRBV28 and TRBJ1-4; 7 bases agree with TRBD1. The CDR3 runs 15 residues. The germline V gene encodes CDR1 MDHEN and CDR2 SYDVKM. Losses at the gene ends were 4 bases for V and 8 bases for J; bases not matched to a gene: 10. DNA of the CDR3: TGTGCCAGCAGTTACCCAGGGGGTGGAGAGGAAAAACTGTTTTTT. Amino acid sequence: CASSYPGGGEEKLFF.

This clonotype has ten or more counts. Because the library targeted alpha chains, this beta chain is an off-target read whose size means little. The chain recombines TRBV12-5 with TRBJ1-5; D is undetermined. The V gene lost 2 bases and the J gene lost 0 bases, with 2 bases spanning the gap. Germline V lookup: CDR1 LGHNT, CDR2 FRNRAP. The CDR3 length is 13 residues. The CDR3 nucleotides are TGTGCTAGTGGTTTGTATAGCAATCAGCCCCAGCATTTT. This encodes CASGLYSNQPQHF.

By sample fraction, this clonotype is medium-sized. Because the library targeted alpha chains, this beta chain is an off-target read whose size means little. This chain uses TRBV6-6 with TRBJ2-3, with D perhaps TRBD2 (7 bases). Germline V gene data show CDR1 as MNHNY and CDR2 as SVGAGI (reference sequence). The CDR3 covers 14 residues. V was pared by 5 bases and J by 7 bases, with 16 bases between. The CDR3 DNA follows: TGTGCCAGCAGTGTCTTAGAGGGGGGGTATACGCAGTATTTT. Translating gives CASSVLEGGYTQYF.

This clonotype appeared a few times. Being off target in a library aimed at alpha chains, this beta chain has a size of little meaning. V and J are TRBV4-2 and TRBJ1-2; TRBD1 aligns across 7 bases. Germline loops: CDR1 LGHNA, CDR2 YNFKEQ. This CDR3 contains 13 residues. V lost 7 bases, J lost 6 bases, and 8 bases stayed unmatched. CDR3 residues: CASNIGQEDGYTF. As DNA, the CDR3 is TGTGCCAGCAACATCGGACAGGAAGATGGCTACACCTTC.